This entry features one TCR beta chain sequence. Its antigen is unknown. Base-call qualities are not available, and no considerably larger clone is one nucleotide away. These data are taken from a study of T cell responses to AZD1222 COVID-19 vaccine (dated by TCRdb to about 2021). Study-level background: AZD1222 recipients with second doses at about 4 weeks or about 12 weeks were pooled, because spike-specific TCR depth and breadth did not differ between schedules. Trial participants were enrolled by age into 18-55, 56-69 and 70-plus year subgroups, with approximately 150, 28 and 58 TCR-sequenced participants respectively. A total of about 250 trial participants underwent TCR sequencing, of whom nearly 210 had received two doses of AZD1222 and 26 had received two doses of the MenACWY control vaccine.

The CDR3 regions of human TCRbeta chains were analyzed by immunosequencing. In the original analysis: Repertoire TCRs were matched against a reference library of SARS-CoV-2-specific TCRs generated with the MIRA antigen-specificity platform. Breadth was defined as the fraction of unique TCRs that were SARS-CoV-2-associated. Depth was defined as the fraction of total T cells that were SARS-CoV-2-associated. Using the MIRA data, each spike-specific TCR was assigned both to the spike region to which the TCR was reactive and to a CD4 or CD8 class. Log10-transformed breadth and depth values were compared by one-way ANOVA with Sidak's multiple comparisons tests. TCRdb obtained this table from immuneACCESS and retained in-frame rearrangements with V and J assigned. These tables miss some clones; where compared with another copy, unresolved V genes account for less than half of the shortfall, and the remainder is unexplained. V and J calls and clone size come straight from that table; D and trimming were deduced from the DNA. Counted in this sample were roughly 120,000 clones; over 75% of them appeared once. Under 4.5% of the sample lies in the top ten.

The full study reports these points: Conclusions about previously exposed vaccinees were limited because only six AZD1222 recipients were SARS-CoV-2 seropositive at baseline. The whole spike protein was spanned by vaccine-associated CD4 TCRs, and dominant responses were seen in regions 160-218 and 743-854. Participants were mostly white British and included more females than males, and it was suggested by the authors that clonal diversity may have been underestimated. Because no day 14 peak-response samples were available, repertoires were characterized only after the peak T cell response. After two AZD1222 doses, both the breadth and the depth of spike-specific TCRs were significantly higher than at day 0 and than in MenACWY recipients. The 56-69-year group was small, and its depth increase did not reach significance, likely because of low power. Epitopes outside the regions mutated in the B.1.351 and B.1.1.7 variants were reportedly recognized by nearly half of the unique spike-specific TCRs.

Reading the label with the study, this specimen's time point is: baseline before first vaccination. The vaccinee samples were drawn from two UK trials, COV001 and COV002, one of which was a single-blind randomized controlled phase 2/3 trial testing AZD1222 (ChAdOx1 nCoV-19) in healthy adults. For TCRbeta chain sequencing, PBMC samples were collected from trial participants at day 0 and at day 28 after the second dose. This sequence originates from an adult in good health. Sequenced material: peripheral blood, taken on day 0 of AZD1222 vaccination.

The nucleotides read TGCGCCAGCAGCCAAGATTCAGGGGGTCTCGGGGGCTACACCTTC. Its product reads: CASSQDSGGLGGYTF. Rearrangement joined TRBV4-1 to TRBJ1-2, and 7 junction bases match TRBD1. Inclusive of the bounding cysteine and phenylalanine, the CDR3 is 15 residues long. The sequence is cut down to CDR3 DNA, 45 bases in frame from base 1. V is trimmed back by 0 bases and J by 8 bases, and the junction contains 9 bases that no gene match accounts for. Per the germline V gene, MGHRA is the CDR1 and YSYEKL is the CDR2.